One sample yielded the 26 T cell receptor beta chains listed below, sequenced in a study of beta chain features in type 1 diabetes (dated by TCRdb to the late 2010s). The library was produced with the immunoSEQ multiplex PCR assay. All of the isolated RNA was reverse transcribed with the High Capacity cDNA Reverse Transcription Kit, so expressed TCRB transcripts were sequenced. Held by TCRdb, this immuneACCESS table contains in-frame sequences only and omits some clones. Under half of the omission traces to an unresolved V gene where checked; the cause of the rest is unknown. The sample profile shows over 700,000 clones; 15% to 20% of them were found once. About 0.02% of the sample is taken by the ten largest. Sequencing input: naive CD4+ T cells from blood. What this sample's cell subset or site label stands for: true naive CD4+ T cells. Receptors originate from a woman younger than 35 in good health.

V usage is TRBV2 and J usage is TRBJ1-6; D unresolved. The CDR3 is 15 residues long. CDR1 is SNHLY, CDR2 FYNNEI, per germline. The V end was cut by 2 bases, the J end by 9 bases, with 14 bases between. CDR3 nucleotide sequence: TGTGCCAGCAGTGAAACGCGGCAGAATCTTTCACCCCTCCACTTT. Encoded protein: CASSETRQNLSPLHF.

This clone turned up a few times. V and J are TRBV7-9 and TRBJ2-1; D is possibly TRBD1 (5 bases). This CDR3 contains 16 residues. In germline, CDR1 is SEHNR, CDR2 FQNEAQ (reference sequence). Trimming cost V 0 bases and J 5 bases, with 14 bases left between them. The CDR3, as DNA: TGTGCCAGCAGCTTAGCGGCAGGGCTACAGAACAATGAGCAGTTCTTC. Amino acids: CASSLAAGLQNNEQFF.

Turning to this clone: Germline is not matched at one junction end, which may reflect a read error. CDR3 loop: CASSEGLAKSYDEQFF. As DNA, the CDR3 is TGTGCCAGCAGTGAAGGACTAGCGAAGTCCTACGATGAGCAGTTCTTC. V gene TRBV6-1 combines with J gene TRBJ2-1, with 8 bases identical to TRBD2. The CDR3 runs 16 residues. The germline V gene encodes CDR1 MNHNS and CDR2 SASEGT.

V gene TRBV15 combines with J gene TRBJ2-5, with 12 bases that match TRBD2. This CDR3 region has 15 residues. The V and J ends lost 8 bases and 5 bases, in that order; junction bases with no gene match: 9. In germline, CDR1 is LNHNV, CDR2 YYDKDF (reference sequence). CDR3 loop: CATAEGLAGGETQYF. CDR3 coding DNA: TGTGCCACCGCAGAAGGCCTAGCGGGAGGGGAGACCCAGTACTTC. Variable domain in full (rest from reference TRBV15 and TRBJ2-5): DAMVIQNPRYQVTQFGKPVTLSCSQTLNHNVMYWYQQKSSQAPKLLFHYYDKDFNNEADTPDNFQSRRPNTSFCFLDIRSPGLGDTAMYLCATAEGLAGGETQYFGPGTRLLVL.

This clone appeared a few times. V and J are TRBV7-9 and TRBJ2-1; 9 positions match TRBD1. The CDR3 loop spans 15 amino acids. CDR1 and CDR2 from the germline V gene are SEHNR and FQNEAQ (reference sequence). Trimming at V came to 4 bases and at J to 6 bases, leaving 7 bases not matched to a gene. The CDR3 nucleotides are TGTGCCAGCAGCTCCGGGACAGGGTTTGGCAATGAGCAGTTCTTC. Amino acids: CASSSGTGFGNEQFF.

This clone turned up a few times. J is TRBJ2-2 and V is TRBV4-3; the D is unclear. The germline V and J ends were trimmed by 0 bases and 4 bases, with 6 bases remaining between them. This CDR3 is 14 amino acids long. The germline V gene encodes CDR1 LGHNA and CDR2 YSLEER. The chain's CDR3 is CASSQELPTGELFF. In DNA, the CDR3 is TGCGCCAGCAGCCAAGAATTGCCCACCGGGGAGCTGTTTTTT.

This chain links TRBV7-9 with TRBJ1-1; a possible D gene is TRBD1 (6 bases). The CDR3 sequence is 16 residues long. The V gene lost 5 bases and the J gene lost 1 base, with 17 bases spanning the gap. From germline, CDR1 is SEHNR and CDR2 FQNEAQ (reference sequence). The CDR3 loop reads CASSPQGSASNTEAFF. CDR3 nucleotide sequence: TGTGCCAGCAGCCCTCAGGGGAGCGCCTCGAACACTGAAGCTTTCTTT.

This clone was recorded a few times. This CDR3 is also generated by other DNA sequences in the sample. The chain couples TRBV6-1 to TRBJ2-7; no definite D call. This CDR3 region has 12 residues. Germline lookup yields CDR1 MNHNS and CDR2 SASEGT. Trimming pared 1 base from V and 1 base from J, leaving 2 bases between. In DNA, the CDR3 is TGTGCCAGCAGTGAAGGGTCCTACGAGCAGTACTTC. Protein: CASSEGSYEQYF.

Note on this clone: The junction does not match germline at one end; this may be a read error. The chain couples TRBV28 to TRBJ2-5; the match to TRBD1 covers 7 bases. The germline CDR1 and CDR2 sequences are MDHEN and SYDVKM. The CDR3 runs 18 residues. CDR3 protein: CASSLWTGWKQSREAQYF. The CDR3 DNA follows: TGTGCCAGCAGTTTATGGACAGGGTGGAAACAATCAAGAGAGGCCCAGTACTTC.

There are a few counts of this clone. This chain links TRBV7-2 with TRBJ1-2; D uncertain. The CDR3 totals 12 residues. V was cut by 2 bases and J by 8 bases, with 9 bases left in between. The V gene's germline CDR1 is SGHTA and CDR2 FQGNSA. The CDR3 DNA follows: TGTGCCAGCAGCTTATTGTGGCGCGGCTACACCTTC. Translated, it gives CASSLLWRGYTF.

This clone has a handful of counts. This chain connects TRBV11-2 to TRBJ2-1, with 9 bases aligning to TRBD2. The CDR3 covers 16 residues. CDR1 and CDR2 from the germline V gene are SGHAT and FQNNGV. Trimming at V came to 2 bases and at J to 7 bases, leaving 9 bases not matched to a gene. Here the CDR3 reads CASSLSRAGGWNEQFF. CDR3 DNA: TGTGCCAGCAGCTTAAGTCGAGCGGGAGGTTGGAATGAGCAGTTCTTC. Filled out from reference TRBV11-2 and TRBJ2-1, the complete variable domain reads EAGVAQSPRYKIIEKRQSVAFWCNPISGHATLYWYQQILGQGPKLLIQFQNNGVVDDSQLPKDRFSAERLKGVDSTLKIQPAKLEDSAVYLCASSLSRAGGWNEQFFGPGTRLTVL.

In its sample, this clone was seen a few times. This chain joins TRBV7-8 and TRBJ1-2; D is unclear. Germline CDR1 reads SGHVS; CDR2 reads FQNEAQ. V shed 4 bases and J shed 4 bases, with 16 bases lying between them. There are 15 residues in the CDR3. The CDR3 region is CASSSGGRFFYGYTF. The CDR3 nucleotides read TGTGCCAGCAGCTCCGGAGGCAGGTTTTTCTATGGCTACACCTTC.

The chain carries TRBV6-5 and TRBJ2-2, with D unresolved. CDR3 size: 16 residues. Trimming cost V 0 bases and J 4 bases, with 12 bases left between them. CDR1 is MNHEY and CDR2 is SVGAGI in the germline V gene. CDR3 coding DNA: TGTGCCAGCAGTTACTCCCATACCCTATCCACCGGGGAGCTGTTTTTT. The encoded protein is CASSYSHTLSTGELFF.

CDR3 coding DNA: TGTGCCAGCAGTGAGTCGAGGACAACTGAAGCTTTCTTT. Amino acid sequence: CASSESRTTEAFF. This sequence joins TRBV2 and TRBJ1-1; tentatively, D is TRBD1 (5 bases). Looked up from germline, CDR1 is SNHLY and CDR2 is FYNNEI. V gave up 3 bases and J gave up 5 bases, with 10 bases separating them. The CDR3 runs to 13 residues.

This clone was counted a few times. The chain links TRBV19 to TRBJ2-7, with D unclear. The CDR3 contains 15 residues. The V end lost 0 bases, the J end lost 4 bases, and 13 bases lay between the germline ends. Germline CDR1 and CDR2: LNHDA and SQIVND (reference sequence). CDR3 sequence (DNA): TGTGCCAGTAGTATAGATCTTGCAGCTGTTTACGAGCAGTACTTC. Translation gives CASSIDLAAVYEQYF.

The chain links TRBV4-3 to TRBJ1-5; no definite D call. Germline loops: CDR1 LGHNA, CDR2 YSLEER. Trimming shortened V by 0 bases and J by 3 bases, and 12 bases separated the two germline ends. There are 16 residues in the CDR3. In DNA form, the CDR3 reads TGCGCCAGCAGCCAAGATTTTACCGGGCACAATCAGCCCCAGCATTTT. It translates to CASSQDFTGHNQPQHF.

The CDR3 region is CASSYSRGPYEQYF. CDR3 DNA: TGTGCCAGCAGTTACTCCCGGGGGCCCTACGAGCAGTACTTC. This sequence joins TRBV6-5 and TRBJ2-7, with D perhaps being TRBD1 or TRBD2 (6 bases each). With 0 bases removed from V and 2 bases from J, the gap between germline ends came to 8 bases. The CDR3 runs 14 residues. From germline, CDR1 is MNHEY and CDR2 SVGAGI.

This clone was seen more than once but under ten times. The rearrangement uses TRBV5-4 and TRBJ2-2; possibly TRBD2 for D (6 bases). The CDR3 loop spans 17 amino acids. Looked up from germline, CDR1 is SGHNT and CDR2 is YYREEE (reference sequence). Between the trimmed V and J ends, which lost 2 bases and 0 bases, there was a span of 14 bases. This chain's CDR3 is CASSLRGAGTNTGELFF. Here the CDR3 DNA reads TGTGCCAGCAGCTTAAGGGGCGCGGGAACGAACACCGGGGAGCTGTTTTTT.

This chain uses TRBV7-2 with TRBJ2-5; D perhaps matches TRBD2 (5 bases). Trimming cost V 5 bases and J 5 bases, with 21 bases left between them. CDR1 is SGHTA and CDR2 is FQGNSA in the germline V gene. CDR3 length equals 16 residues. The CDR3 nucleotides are TGTGCCAGCAGCCCCGGCGGCGGCACCGGGGTGGAGACCCAGTACTTC. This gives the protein CASSPGGGTGVETQYF.

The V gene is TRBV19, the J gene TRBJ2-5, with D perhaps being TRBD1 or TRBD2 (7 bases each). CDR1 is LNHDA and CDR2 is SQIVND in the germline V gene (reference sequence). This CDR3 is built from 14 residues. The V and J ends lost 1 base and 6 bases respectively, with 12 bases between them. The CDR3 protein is CASSIGQGGKTQYF. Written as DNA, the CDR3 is TGTGCCAGTAGTATAGGGCAGGGGGGGAAGACCCAGTACTTC.

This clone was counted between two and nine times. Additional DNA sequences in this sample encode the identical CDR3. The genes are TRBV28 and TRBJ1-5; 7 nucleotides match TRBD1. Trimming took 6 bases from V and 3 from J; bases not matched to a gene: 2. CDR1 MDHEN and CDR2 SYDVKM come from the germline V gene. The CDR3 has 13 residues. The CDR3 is CASRGQFNQPQHF. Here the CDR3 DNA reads TGTGCCAGCAGGGGACAGTTCAATCAGCCCCAGCATTTT.

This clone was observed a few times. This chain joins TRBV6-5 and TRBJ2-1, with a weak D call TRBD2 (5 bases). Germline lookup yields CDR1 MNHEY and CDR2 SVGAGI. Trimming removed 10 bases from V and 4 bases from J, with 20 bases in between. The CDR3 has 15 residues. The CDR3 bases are TGTGCCACCCTGCGGGTGCGCGGGCGATACAATGAGCAGTTCTTC. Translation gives CATLRVRGRYNEQFF.

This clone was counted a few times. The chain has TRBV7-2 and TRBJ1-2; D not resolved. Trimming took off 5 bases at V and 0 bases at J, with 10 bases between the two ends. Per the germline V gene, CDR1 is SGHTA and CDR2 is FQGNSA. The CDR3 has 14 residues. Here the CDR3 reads CASSPPAANYGYTF. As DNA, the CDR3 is TGTGCCAGCAGCCCCCCCGCAGCTAACTATGGCTACACCTTC.

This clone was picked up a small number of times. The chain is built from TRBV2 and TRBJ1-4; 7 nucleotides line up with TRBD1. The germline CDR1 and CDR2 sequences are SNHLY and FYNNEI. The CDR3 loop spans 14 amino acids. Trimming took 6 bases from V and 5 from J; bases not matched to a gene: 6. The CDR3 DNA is TGTGCCAGCAGCTGGGACAGCAGAAATGAAAAACTGTTTTTT. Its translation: CASSWDSRNEKLFF.

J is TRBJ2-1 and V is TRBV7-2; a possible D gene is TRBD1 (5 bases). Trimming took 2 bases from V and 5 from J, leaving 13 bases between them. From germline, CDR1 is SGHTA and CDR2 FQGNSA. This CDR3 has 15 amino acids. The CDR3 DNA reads TGTGCCAGCAGCTTAACAGGAGCCCTTCACAATGAGCAGTTCTTC. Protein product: CASSLTGALHNEQFF.

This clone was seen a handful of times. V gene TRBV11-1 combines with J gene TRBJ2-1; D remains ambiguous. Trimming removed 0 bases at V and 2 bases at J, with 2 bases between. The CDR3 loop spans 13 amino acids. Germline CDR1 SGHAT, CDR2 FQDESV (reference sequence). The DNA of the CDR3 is TGTGCCAGCAGCTTAGCGCCCTACAATGAGCAGTTCTTC. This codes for CASSLAPYNEQFF.